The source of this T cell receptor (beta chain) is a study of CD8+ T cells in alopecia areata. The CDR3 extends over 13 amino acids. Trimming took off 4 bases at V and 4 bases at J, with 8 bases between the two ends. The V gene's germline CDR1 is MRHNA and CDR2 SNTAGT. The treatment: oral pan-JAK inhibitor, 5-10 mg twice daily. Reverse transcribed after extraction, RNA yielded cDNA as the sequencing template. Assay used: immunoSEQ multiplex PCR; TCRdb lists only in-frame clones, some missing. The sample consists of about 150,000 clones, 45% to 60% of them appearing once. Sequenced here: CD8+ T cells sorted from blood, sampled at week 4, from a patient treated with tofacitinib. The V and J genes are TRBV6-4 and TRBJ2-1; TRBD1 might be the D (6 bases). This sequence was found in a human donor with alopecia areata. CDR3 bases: TGTGCCAGCAGTGGGACAGCTTACAATGAGCAGTTCTTC. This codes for CASSGTAYNEQFF.